A single T cell receptor (beta chain) is shown here with its context. The sample comes from a study of blood T cells in healthy people across ages. PCR was performed a second time for roughly 7 to 12 cycles using a sample-barcoded 5' primer and a J-beta primer mix. TCRdb passed the 5' RACE reads through MiXCR, listing each CDR3 protein once. Of about 800,000 distinct CDR3 sequences listed, 25% were seen once; the top ten hold around 3.6%. Per the germline V gene, CDR1 is SQVTM and CDR2 is ANQGSEA. The CDR3 runs to 13 residues. Trimming pared 4 bases from V and 1 base from J, leaving 8 bases between. This same sample was also part of a study on T cells of mothers and their children.

The sequence was obtained from a boy between 10 and 17 years old in good health. Sequenced material: blood. The J gene is TRBJ1-5, the V gene TRBV29-1, with TRBD1 as a possible D gene (5 bases). The DNA for the CDR3 is TGCAGCGTTGTTGGGGGGAGCAATCAGCCCCAGCATTTT. Residues: CSVVGGSNQPQHF. The entire variable domain, with the rest obtained from reference TRBV29-1 and TRBJ1-5, is as follows: SAVISQKPSRDICQRGTSLTIQCQVDSQVTMMFWYRQQPGQSLTLIATANQGSEATYESGFVIDKFPISRPNLTFSTLTVSNMSPEDSSIYLCSVVGGSNQPQHFGDGTRLSIL.